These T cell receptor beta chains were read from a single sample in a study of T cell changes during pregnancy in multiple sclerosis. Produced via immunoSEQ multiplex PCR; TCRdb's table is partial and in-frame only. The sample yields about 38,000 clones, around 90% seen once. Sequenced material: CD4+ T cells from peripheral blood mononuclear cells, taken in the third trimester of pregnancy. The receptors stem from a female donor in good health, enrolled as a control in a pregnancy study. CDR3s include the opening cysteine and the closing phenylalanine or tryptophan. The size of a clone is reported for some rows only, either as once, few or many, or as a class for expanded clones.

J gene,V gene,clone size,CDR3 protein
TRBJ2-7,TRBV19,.,CASSILPGLAGVRTYEQYF
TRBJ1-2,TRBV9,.,CARSTFLRDTNYGYTF
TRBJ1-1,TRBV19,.,CASSIKALGAEAFF
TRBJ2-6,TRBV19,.,CASSIRSISGANVLTF
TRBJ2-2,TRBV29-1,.,CSAENRVTGELFF
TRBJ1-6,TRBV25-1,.,CASSELEGYNSPLHF
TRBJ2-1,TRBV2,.,CASSTRDRGFGEQFF
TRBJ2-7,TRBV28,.,CASMGQDSYEQYF
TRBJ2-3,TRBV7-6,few,CASSPLDADTQYF
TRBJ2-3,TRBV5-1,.,CASSLAGMGTDTQYF
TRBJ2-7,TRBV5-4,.,CASSLVGSPSSYEQYF
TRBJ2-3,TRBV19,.,CASSMTSGRTDTQYF
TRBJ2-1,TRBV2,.,CASGGQGALDEQFF
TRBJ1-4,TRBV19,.,CATDLGTGGEKLFF
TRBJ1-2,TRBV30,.,CAWSPVGGSALFGGYTF
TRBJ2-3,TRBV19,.,CASKETSNTDTQYF
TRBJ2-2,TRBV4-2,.,CASSQEGLMNTGELFF
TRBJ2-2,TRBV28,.,CASSPSLAGSMGGELFF
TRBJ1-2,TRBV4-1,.,CASSQLVDITGSYGYTF
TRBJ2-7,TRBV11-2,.,CASSLSRGLQGTF
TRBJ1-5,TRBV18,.,CASSRDREVGQPQHF
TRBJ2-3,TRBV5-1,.,CASSLRRTGATDTQYF
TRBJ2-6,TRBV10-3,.,CATKVRSGNSGANVLTF
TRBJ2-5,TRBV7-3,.,CASSEGAWETQYF
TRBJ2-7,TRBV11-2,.,CASSLGSGTGFVQYF
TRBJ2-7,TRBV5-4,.,CASSSGSASSYEQYF
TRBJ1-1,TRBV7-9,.,CASIKDRQNTEAFF
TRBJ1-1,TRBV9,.,CASSAYDRGIDNTEAFF
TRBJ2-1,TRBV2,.,CASRKSGGTLSSYNEQFF
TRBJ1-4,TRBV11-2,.,CASSLGEEKLFF
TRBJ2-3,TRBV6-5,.,CASSYPNRPGQYF
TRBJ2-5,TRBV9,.,CASSVGGGRETQYF
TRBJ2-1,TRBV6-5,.,CASSPNPGNEQFF
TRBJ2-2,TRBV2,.,CASGATGELFF
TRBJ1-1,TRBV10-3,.,CAISESGGMNTEAFF
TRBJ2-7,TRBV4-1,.,CASLDTNSYEQYF
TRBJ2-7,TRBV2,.,CASRKSSGGLMSSYEQYF
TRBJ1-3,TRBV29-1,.,CSGTGGRSGNTIYF
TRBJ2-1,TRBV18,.,CASSPKESSGFTYNEQFF
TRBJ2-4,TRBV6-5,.,CASSWEGIQYF
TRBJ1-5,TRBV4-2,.,CASSQDDSQPQHF
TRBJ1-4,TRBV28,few,CASQGAEEKLFF
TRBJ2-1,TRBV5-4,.,CASSPGQGSYNEQFF
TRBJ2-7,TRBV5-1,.,CASSFRLQDEQYF
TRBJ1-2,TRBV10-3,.,CAIATGVGNYGYTF